The 31 T cell receptor gamma chains listed next were all sequenced from one sample in a study of Vδ1+ human thymocytes. These receptors' targets are unknown. The template was reverse-transcribed extracted RNA. CDR3 amplicons came from multiplex PCR with pooled V-gene forward and constant-region reverse primers. TCRdb applied CATT to the multiplex PCR reads for clone calling. The table shows some 22,000 gamma-chain clones, with approximately 14% occurring only once. Study-wide findings and caveats: Thymic TRG and TRD repertoires appeared highly polyclonal, with Gaussian CDR3 length distributions.

The sequencing sample was made of Vdelta1+ gamma-delta thymocytes from the thymus. Subset meaning: FACS-sorted CD3+ TCRalphabeta- TCRVdelta1+ TCRVdelta2- thymocytes. The receptor set was obtained from a child under two years old who had congenital heart surgery.

About this clone: A read error may account for a junction end that differs from germline. The chain uses TRGV4 and TRGJP2. The CDR3 runs 15 residues. From germline, CDR1 is EGSTGY and CDR2 YDSYTSSV. CDR3 DNA sequence: TGTGCCGCCTGGAATGCGGAGAGTAGTGATTGGATCAAGACGTTT. It is translated as CAAWNAESSDWIKTF.

This clone was seen only a few times. The chain joins TRGV9 to TRGJ1 or TRGJ2. Germline trimming cut 2 bases from V and 5 bases from J; bases unmatched to any gene: 6. This CDR3 has 13 residues. CDR1 is GITISATS and CDR2 is ISYDGTV in the germline V gene (reference sequence). CDR3 region: CALWEGRNYKKLF. The CDR3 coding sequence is TGTGCCTTGTGGGAGGGTAGAAATTATAAGAAACTCTTT.

This clone was observed a few times. The genes are TRGV2 and TRGJ1 or TRGJ2. The CDR3 covers 13 residues. Trimming took 6 bases from V and 6 from J; bases not matched to a gene: 11. The germline V gene has CDR1 EGSNGY and CDR2 YDSYNSKV. This CDR3 is CATWYPLSYKKLF. CDR3 sequence (DNA): TGTGCCACCTGGTACCCCTTGAGTTATAAGAAACTCTTT.

Turning to this clone: A read error may be the cause here, since a much bigger clone is one base away. Other DNA sequences in the same sample also yield this CDR3. The chain employs TRGV3 and TRGJP2. Germline CDR1 and CDR2: VTNTFY and YDVSTARD (reference sequence). The CDR3 sequence is 14 residues long. V lost 3 bases and J lost 2; bases outside the gene matches: 3. In DNA, the CDR3 is TGTGCCACCTGGGACGTGAGTAGTGATTGGATCAAGACGTTT. This codes for CATWDVSSDWIKTF.

The J gene is TRGJ1 or TRGJ2, the V gene TRGV2. V dropped 0 bases and J dropped 10; count of bases not matched to a gene: 15. Germline assignment: CDR1 EGSNGY and CDR2 YDSYNSKV. There are 15 residues in the CDR3. The chain's CDR3 is CATWDGPPGPKKKLF. As DNA, the CDR3 is TGTGCCACCTGGGACGGGCCGCCGGGCCCGAAAAAGAAACTCTTT.

This clone was counted a few times. The chain recombines TRGV3 with TRGJ1 or TRGJ2. The germline CDR1 and CDR2 sequences are VTNTFY and YDVSTARD (reference sequence). CDR3 length: 14 amino acids. V shed 0 bases and J 5 bases; nucleotides not matched to a gene: 7. CDR3 in DNA: TGTGCCACCTGGGACAGGCTGGTAGATTATAAGAAACTCTTT. Protein: CATWDRLVDYKKLF.

This clone was detected a few times. Distinct nucleotide sequences in the sample also encode this CDR3. The chain carries TRGV5 and TRGJ1 or TRGJ2. This CDR3 spans 15 amino acids. Germline V gene lookup returns CDR1 VINAFY and CDR2 YDVSNSKD. The trim removed 0 bases at V and 0 bases at J, leaving 5 bases unmatched. CDR3 sequence: CATWDRPANYYKKLF. The CDR3 region has the DNA TGTGCCACCTGGGACAGGCCAGCGAATTATTATAAGAAACTCTTT.

This clone was seen only a few times. Additional DNA sequences in this sample encode the identical CDR3. The chain joins TRGV9 to TRGJ1 or TRGJ2. Germline CDR1 GITISATS, CDR2 ISYDGTV (reference sequence). This CDR3 is built from 13 residues. The J segment lost 4 bases and the V segment lost 1 base, leaving 4 bases of the junction unmatched. CDR3 protein: CALWEVAYYKKLF. The CDR3 nucleotides are TGTGCCTTGTGGGAGGTCGCGTATTATAAGAAACTCTTT.

The rearrangement joins TRGV3 to TRGJ1 or TRGJ2. Germline V gene sequence: CDR1 VTNTFY, CDR2 YDVSTARD (reference sequence). This CDR3 has 13 residues. The junction had 11 bases not matched to a gene; V was cut back by 0 bases and J by 12 bases. CDR3 nucleotide sequence: TGTGCCACCTGGGACAGGCTATGTCGTCCGAAACTCTTT. It codes for CATWDRLCRPKLF.

A note on this clone: With a much larger clone just one base away, this may be a read error. The V and J genes are TRGV2 and TRGJ1 or TRGJ2. The V gene's germline CDR1 is EGSNGY and CDR2 YDSYNSKV. CDR3 length: 10 residues. The V and J ends lost 2 bases and 8 bases, in that order; junction bases with no gene match: 0. The CDR3 spells CATWDDKKLF. In nucleotides, the CDR3 is TGTGCCACCTGGGACGATAAGAAACTCTTT.

This rearrangement joins TRGV5 to TRGJP1. V dropped 4 bases and J dropped 7; count of bases not matched to a gene: 6. Germline V gene data show CDR1 as VINAFY and CDR2 as YDVSNSKD. CDR3 length equals 13 residues. The CDR3 protein is CATWDVGGWFKIF. The DNA of the CDR3 is TGTGCCACCTGGGATGTGGGTGGTTGGTTCAAGATATTT.

This chain connects TRGV5 to TRGJ1 or TRGJ2. This CDR3 has 13 residues. With V trimmed by 3 bases and J by 5 bases, 7 bases remained unmatched. Germline values: CDR1 VINAFY, CDR2 YDVSNSKD. The chain's CDR3 is CATWDAGDYKKLF. The CDR3 DNA reads as TGTGCCACCTGGGACGCGGGGGATTATAAGAAACTCTTT.

The chain joins TRGV4 to TRGJ1 or TRGJ2. The trim removed 7 bases at V and 10 bases at J, leaving 13 bases unmatched. The CDR3 runs to 12 residues. Germline loops: CDR1 EGSTGY, CDR2 YDSYTSSV. The CDR3 region is CATCPRIEKKLF. DNA of the CDR3: TGTGCCACCTGCCCTAGAATAGAGAAGAAACTCTTT.

This clone appeared a few times. J is TRGJP2 and V is TRGV9. The CDR3 totals 15 residues. Germline V gene lookup returns CDR1 GITISATS and CDR2 ISYDGTV (reference sequence). The V segment lost 8 bases and the J segment 2 bases; nucleotides outside the gene matches: 11. The CDR3, as DNA: TGTGCCTTGTCCGAATCAGGAAGTAGTGATTGGATCAAGACGTTT. This gives the protein CALSESGSSDWIKTF.

V usage is TRGV3 and J usage is TRGJ1 or TRGJ2. CDR1 is VTNTFY, CDR2 YDVSTARD, per germline (reference sequence). V was clipped by 5 bases and J by 2 bases; unmatched bases: 9. CDR3 size: 14 residues. CDR3 bases: TGTGCCACCTGGGGGCCATCTTATTATTATAAGAAACTCTTT. It encodes CATWGPSYYYKKLF.

Details on this clone: This specimen includes other DNA sequences encoding the same CDR3. The chain is built from TRGV4 and TRGJ1 or TRGJ2. This CDR3 contains 13 residues. From germline, CDR1 is EGSTGY and CDR2 YDSYTSSV. Germline trimming cut 6 bases from V and 3 bases from J; bases unmatched to any gene: 8. The chain's CDR3 is CATWKPLYYKKLF. In nucleotides, the CDR3 is TGTGCCACCTGGAAGCCCCTTTATTATAAGAAACTCTTT.

Only a few counts were recorded for this clone. This chain connects TRGV8 to TRGJ1 or TRGJ2. The germline V gene encodes CDR1 VENAVY and CDR2 YDSYNSRV. V gave up 0 bases and J gave up 4 bases; unmatched junction bases: 6. The CDR3 length is 14 residues. This CDR3 reads CATWDRRRYYKKLF. The CDR3, as DNA: TGTGCCACCTGGGATAGGCGTCGGTATTATAAGAAACTCTTT.

This chain joins TRGV2 and TRGJ1 or TRGJ2. There are 11 residues in the CDR3. The V segment lost 8 bases and the J segment 4 bases; nucleotides outside the gene matches: 5. Per the germline V gene, CDR1 is EGSNGY and CDR2 is YDSYNSKV. CDR3 residues: CATLLYYKKLF. The CDR3 DNA is TGTGCCACCTTATTGTATTATAAGAAACTCTTT.

This clone was detected only a few times. This chain uses TRGV4 with TRGJ1 or TRGJ2. Germline V CDR1 and CDR2: EGSTGY, YDSYTSSV. This CDR3 comprises 12 residues. The trim removed 6 bases at V and 9 bases at J, leaving 11 bases unmatched. CDR3 sequence reads: CATWNARPKKLF. Here the CDR3 DNA reads TGTGCCACCTGGAATGCCCGACCTAAGAAACTCTTT.

This clone turned up a few times. The identical CDR3 is also encoded by other nucleotide sequences in the sample. This chain connects TRGV3 to TRGJ1 or TRGJ2. Germline lookup yields CDR1 VTNTFY and CDR2 YDVSTARD (reference sequence). V was pared by 0 bases and J by 7 bases, with 6 bases of the junction left unmatched. The CDR3 sequence is 13 residues long. CDR3 coding DNA: TGTGCCACCTGGGACAGGCCCGGGTATAAGAAACTCTTT. Protein sequence: CATWDRPGYKKLF.

As concerns this clone: The same CDR3 can be traced to other DNA sequences in this sample. This chain connects TRGV5 to TRGJ1 or TRGJ2. This CDR3 has 13 amino acids. The V gene's germline CDR1 is VINAFY and CDR2 YDVSNSKD. V shed 0 bases and J 7 bases; nucleotides not matched to a gene: 6. CDR3 DNA sequence: TGTGCCACCTGGGACAGGCTGGAATATAAGAAACTCTTT. This encodes CATWDRLEYKKLF.

This clone is medium-sized by share. The sample holds other DNA sequences that translate to the same CDR3. The chain couples TRGV9 to TRGJP. This CDR3 has 16 residues. The V segment lost 0 bases and the J segment 6 bases; nucleotides outside the gene matches: 2. Germline loops: CDR1 GITISATS, CDR2 ISYDGTV (reference sequence). The CDR3 protein is CALWEVPELGKKIKVF. CDR3 in DNA: TGTGCCTTGTGGGAGGTGCCAGAGTTGGGCAAAAAAATCAAGGTATTT.

About this clone itself: This may be a read error, as it is one base from a much larger clone. This same CDR3 is encoded by further DNA sequences in the sample. This chain links TRGV4 with TRGJ1 or TRGJ2. The germline CDR1 and CDR2 sequences are EGSTGY and YDSYTSSV. The CDR3 is 13 amino acids. The V gene end was trimmed by 6 bases and the J gene end by 0 bases; junction bases not matched to a gene: 5. CDR3 nucleotides: TGTGCCACCTGGAAAGGGAATTATTATAAGAAACTCTTT. The encoded protein is CATWKGNYYKKLF.

On this clone itself: Its ends do not fully match the called genes, so a read error is possible. This chain uses TRGV4 with TRGJ1 or TRGJ2. Looked up from germline, CDR1 is EGSTGY and CDR2 is YDSYTSSV. The CDR3 is 13 amino acids. CDR3 protein: CATREGNYYKKLF. In nucleotides, the CDR3 is TGTGCCACCCGGGAGGGGAATTATTATAAGAAACTCTTT.

The chain uses TRGV5 and TRGJP2. This CDR3 contains 17 residues. Germline V gene data show CDR1 as VINAFY and CDR2 as YDVSNSKD. The V segment lost 0 bases and the J segment 4 bases; nucleotides outside the gene matches: 11. CDR3 sequence: CATWDRPLIISDWIKTF. The CDR3 DNA reads TGTGCCACCTGGGACAGGCCTCTTATAATTAGTGATTGGATCAAGACGTTT.

This chain uses TRGV2 with TRGJ1 or TRGJ2. The trim removed 3 bases at V and 8 bases at J, leaving 4 bases unmatched. The germline CDR1 and CDR2 sequences are EGSNGY and YDSYNSKV. The CDR3 is 11 amino acids. This CDR3 reads CATWDRDKKLF. The CDR3 DNA reads as TGTGCCACCTGGGACCGAGATAAGAAACTCTTT.

This clone appeared a few times. The V gene is TRGV9, the J gene TRGJP2. CDR3 size: 17 residues. Germline V gene lookup returns CDR1 GITISATS and CDR2 ISYDGTV (reference sequence). V lost 4 bases to trimming and J lost 5 bases; unmatched junction nucleotides: 16. CDR3 loop: CALWDQFQGRSDWIKTF. The CDR3 DNA sequence: TGTGCCTTGTGGGACCAATTTCAAGGTAGGAGTGATTGGATCAAGACGTTT.

This clone was found a few times. This specimen includes other DNA sequences encoding the same CDR3. The chain combines TRGV2 with TRGJP2. Germline CDR1 reads EGSNGY; CDR2 reads YDSYNSKV. V lost 0 bases, J lost 3 bases, and 4 bases stayed unmatched. The CDR3 spans 15 residues. CDR3 sequence reads: CATWDGPGSDWIKTF. DNA of the CDR3: TGTGCCACCTGGGACGGGCCGGGTAGTGATTGGATCAAGACGTTT.

In its sample, this clone was seen a few times. Other nucleotide sequences from this sample produce the same CDR3. The chain joins TRGV4 to TRGJ1 or TRGJ2. The CDR3 runs 10 residues. Trimming took 1 base from V and 10 from J; bases not matched to a gene: 1. Germline V lookup: CDR1 EGSTGY, CDR2 YDSYTSSV. This CDR3 is CATWDGKKLF. CDR3 nucleotides: TGTGCCACCTGGGATGGCAAGAAACTCTTT.

Comments on this clone: This same CDR3 is encoded by further DNA sequences in the sample. This rearrangement joins TRGV3 to TRGJP1. Germline assignment: CDR1 VTNTFY and CDR2 YDVSTARD (reference sequence). Losses at the gene ends were 0 bases for V and 8 bases for J; bases not matched to a gene: 3. The CDR3 contains 13 residues. The CDR3 reads CATWDRPGWFKIF. CDR3 nucleotide sequence: TGTGCCACCTGGGACAGGCCGGGTTGGTTCAAGATATTT.

This chain links TRGV2 with TRGJP2. The CDR3 has 14 amino acids. The germline V gene encodes CDR1 EGSNGY and CDR2 YDSYNSKV. J gave up 3 bases and V 3 bases, and 4 bases lay outside the gene matches. The CDR3 reads CATWDSGSDWIKTF. For the CDR3, the DNA is TGTGCCACCTGGGACTCTGGTAGTGATTGGATCAAGACGTTT.